This TCR beta chain was obtained from a study of T cell clonotyping in hematopoietic cell transplantation. Broader study findings: Graft donor and pretransplant recipient Inverse Simpson Index values predicted broader posttransplant TCR diversity. Cells were unsorted, so CD4 and CD8 contributions were not separated.

The CDR3 has 13 residues. V dropped 1 base and J dropped 4 bases, with 8 bases sitting between them. Germline V gene lookup returns CDR1 SGHNT and CDR2 YENEEA. Clones were sequenced by immunoSEQ multiplex PCR, and TCRdb holds only the in-frame ones, with some missing. Altogether 4,600 or so clones are present, 77% being singletons, with the ten largest covering around 26%. For this clone: Its antigen is undetermined.

The input for sequencing was peripheral blood mononuclear cells, taken 100 days after allogeneic stem cell transplant. The receptor comes from a female patient aged 45 to 65 who had an allogeneic stem cell transplant from an unrelated donor, so the T cells may come from the graft donor. Some clones in this sample may be carry-over from other donors' samples. The chain is built from TRBV11-3 and TRBJ2-7; unclear D gene. The chain's CDR3 is CASSLAYEYEQYF. As DNA, the CDR3 is TGTGCCAGCAGCTTAGCCTATGAGTACGAGCAGTACTTC. The variable domain in full, with the rest retrieved from reference TRBV11-3 and TRBJ2-7, is EAGVVQSPRYKIIEKKQPVAFWCNPISGHNTLYWYLQNLGQGPELLIRYENEEAVDDSQLPKDRFSAERLKGVDSTLKIQPAELGDSAVYLCASSLAYEYEQYFGPGTRLTVT.